This TCR beta chain was profiled in a study of T cell responses to AZD1222 COVID-19 vaccine. Profiling relied on immunoSEQ multiplex PCR, and the TCRdb table lists in-frame clones only, not all of them. The repertoire includes tens of thousands of clones, about 90% of them detected once, and 7.5% to 9% sits in the top ten. Notes on the study in general: Spike-specific TCR breadth and depth were elevated following two AZD1222 doses.

On this clone itself: Its antigen is as yet unknown.

CDR1 and CDR2 from the germline V gene are SGHNT and YYREEE (reference sequence). The CDR3 has 15 amino acids. The V gene end was trimmed by 3 bases and the J gene end by 7 bases; junction bases not matched to a gene: 2. Sequencing was performed on peripheral blood, taken on day 0 of AZD1222 vaccination. This receptor was obtained from an adult in good health. V and J are TRBV5-4 and TRBJ2-1; 15 bases align to TRBD2. CDR3 bases: TGTGCCAGCAGCTGGGGACTAGCGGGAGGAAATGAGCAGTTCTTC. This sequence encodes CASSWGLAGGNEQFF.